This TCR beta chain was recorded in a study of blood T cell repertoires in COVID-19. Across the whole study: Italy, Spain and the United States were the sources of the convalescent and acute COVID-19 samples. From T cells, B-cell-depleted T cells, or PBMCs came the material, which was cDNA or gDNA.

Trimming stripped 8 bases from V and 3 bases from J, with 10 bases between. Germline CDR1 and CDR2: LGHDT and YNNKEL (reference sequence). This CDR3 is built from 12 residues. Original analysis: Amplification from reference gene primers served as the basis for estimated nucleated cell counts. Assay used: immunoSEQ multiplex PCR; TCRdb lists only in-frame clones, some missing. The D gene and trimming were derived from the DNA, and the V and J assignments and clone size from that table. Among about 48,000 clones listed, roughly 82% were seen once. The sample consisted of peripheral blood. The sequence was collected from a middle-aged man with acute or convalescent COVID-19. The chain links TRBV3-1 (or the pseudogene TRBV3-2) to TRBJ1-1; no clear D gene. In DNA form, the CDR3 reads TGTGCCAGCCGCTCAGTGGACACTGAAGCTTTCTTT. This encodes CASRSVDTEAFF.